Presented here are 27 T cell receptor beta chains from one specimen sequenced in a study of cytomegalovirus exposure and HLA in healthy donors. PCR primers comprised 60 Vbeta and 13 Jbeta primers. Clones were sequenced by immunoSEQ multiplex PCR, and TCRdb holds only the in-frame ones, with some missing. Among 100,000 to 150,000 clones listed, roughly four fifths were seen once. Sample: PBMCs. These receptors all stem from a woman aged 50 to 60 in good health and CMV-seropositive.

The V gene is TRBV18, the J gene TRBJ1-1, with TRBD1 identical over 7 bases. After removal of 3 bases from V and 1 base from J, the junction contained 5 bases not matched to a gene. The CDR3 has 15 residues. Looked up from germline, CDR1 is KGHSH and CDR2 is LQKENI. CDR3 in DNA: TGTGCCAGCTCACCGTTGACAGGGCCGAACACTGAAGCTTTCTTT. Translating it yields CASSPLTGPNTEAFF.

The gene calls are TRBV10-3 and TRBJ2-7; 8 nucleotides line up with TRBD2. Trimming at V came to 3 bases and at J to 4 bases, leaving 5 bases not matched to a gene. CDR1 ENHRY and CDR2 SYGVKD come from the germline V gene. The CDR3 covers 14 residues. CDR3 sequence: CAISESGGRYEQYF. Here the CDR3 DNA reads TGTGCCATCAGTGAAAGCGGGGGCAGATACGAGCAGTACTTC.

The CDR3 DNA reads TGTGCCAGCAGCGTAGCCCAGGGTGGTGAAAAACTGTTTTTT. It translates to CASSVAQGGEKLFF. This sequence joins TRBV9 and TRBJ1-4; possibly TRBD1 for D (5 bases). Trimming removed 0 bases at V and 7 bases at J, with 10 bases between. Per the germline V gene, CDR1 is SGDLS and CDR2 is YYNGEE. The CDR3 consists of 14 residues.

This chain connects TRBV7-2 to TRBJ1-4; 7 bases map to TRBD1. V shed 7 bases and J 3 bases; nucleotides not matched to a gene: 5. The CDR3 has 14 amino acids. Looked up from germline, CDR1 is SGHTA and CDR2 is FQGNSA. This chain's CDR3 is CASTTGTANEKLFF. The CDR3 DNA sequence: TGTGCCAGCACGACCGGGACAGCTAATGAAAAACTGTTTTTT.

This clone has only a few counts. This chain joins TRBV19 and TRBJ1-5; 10 bases line up with TRBD1. The CDR3 runs 16 residues. CDR1 and CDR2 from the germline V gene are LNHDA and SQIVND (reference sequence). Trimming at V came to 8 bases and at J to 6 bases, leaving 13 bases not matched to a gene. In DNA form, the CDR3 reads TGTGCCAGTTCCCCGGGGGACAGGGGTTATGTTCAGCCCCAGCATTTT. Amino acids: CASSPGDRGYVQPQHF. The variable domain in full, completed from reference TRBV19 and TRBJ1-5, reads DGGITQSPKYLFRKEGQNVTLSCEQNLNHDAMYWYRQDPGQGLRLIYYSQIVNDFQKGDIAEGYSVSREKKESFPLTVTSAQKNPTAFYLCASSPGDRGYVQPQHFGDGTRLSIL.

This clone has just a few counts. The chain recombines TRBV28 with TRBJ1-1, with D perhaps matching TRBD1 (5 bases). Germline V gives CDR1 MDHEN, CDR2 SYDVKM. The CDR3 is 15 amino acids. Trimming took off 4 bases at V and 5 bases at J, with 17 bases between the two ends. CDR3 coding DNA: TGTGCCAGCAGTTCCCTCAGGGCGGCTGGTACTGAAGCTTTCTTT. Translating gives CASSSLRAAGTEAFF.

V usage is TRBV27 and J usage is TRBJ2-7; perhaps TRBD2 as D (6 bases). CDR1 and CDR2 (germline): MNHEY, SMNVEV (reference sequence). The CDR3 is 14 amino acids. Trimming removed 5 bases at V and 4 bases at J, with 15 bases between. Here the CDR3 reads CASSPRTSWYEQYF. The CDR3 DNA reads TGTGCCAGCAGTCCCAGAACTAGCTGGTACGAGCAGTACTTC.

The genes are TRBV5-6 and TRBJ1-6, with TRBD1 identical over 10 bases. The CDR3 runs 15 residues. Unmatched junction bases numbered 4, after V lost 3 bases and J lost 7 bases. CDR1 SGHDT and CDR2 YYEEEE come from the germline V gene. CDR3 in DNA: TGTGCCAGCAGCTCCTTGGACAGGGGGAATTCACCCCTCCACTTT. It translates to CASSSLDRGNSPLHF.

The V and J genes are TRBV4-1 and TRBJ1-2; D remains unclear. Trimming shortened V by 2 bases and J by 5 bases, and 15 bases separated the two germline ends. Germline V gene sequence: CDR1 MGHRA, CDR2 YSYEKL. This CDR3 is built from 15 residues. The CDR3 reads CASSQNPPTGYGYTF. Written as DNA, the CDR3 is TGCGCCAGCAGCCAAAACCCCCCGACGGGGTATGGCTACACCTTC.

V gene TRBV7-2 combines with J gene TRBJ2-2, with 7 nucleotides matching TRBD1. The V gene end was trimmed by 3 bases and the J gene end by 4 bases; junction bases not matched to a gene: 2. This CDR3 spans 14 amino acids. Germline assignment: CDR1 SGHTA and CDR2 FQGNSA. The CDR3, as DNA: TGTGCCAGCAGCTTGGGACAGTCCACCGGGGAGCTGTTTTTT. This translates into CASSLGQSTGELFF.

V usage is TRBV5-1 and J usage is TRBJ2-1; 8 nucleotides agree with TRBD2. This CDR3 spans 15 amino acids. Per the germline V gene, CDR1 is SGHRS and CDR2 is YFSETQ. V lost 0 bases to trimming and J lost 6 bases; unmatched junction nucleotides: 5. CDR3 region: CASSLVAGGRNEQFF. For the CDR3, the DNA is TGCGCCAGCAGCTTGGTGGCGGGGGGCCGCAATGAGCAGTTCTTC.

This chain joins TRBV7-2 and TRBJ2-1, with TRBD2 matching 7 bases. Germline CDR1 is SGHTA and CDR2 is FQGNSA. This CDR3 spans 15 amino acids. V lost 2 bases and J lost 2; bases outside the gene matches: 3. The CDR3 spells CASSLNRGAYNEQFF. CDR3 in DNA: TGTGCCAGCAGCTTAAACCGGGGGGCCTACAATGAGCAGTTCTTC.

The chain uses TRBV11-1 and TRBJ1-1; D remains unclear. V lost 5 bases and J lost 7, with 8 bases in between. Germline CDR1 and CDR2: SGHAT and FQDESV (reference sequence). The length of the CDR3 is 11 residues. The CDR3 loop is CASSLDNEAFF. CDR3 DNA sequence: TGTGCCAGCAGCCTCGACAATGAAGCTTTCTTT.

This clone has more than one count but fewer than ten. CDR3 sequence (DNA): TGTGCCAGCAGGCGAGGCGGGCAGGCGGAGCAGTACTTC. Encoded protein: CASRRGGQAEQYF. The chain recombines TRBV28 with TRBJ2-7, with D possibly matching TRBD2 (5 bases). Trimming removed 6 bases at V and 7 bases at J, with 16 bases between. The CDR3 contains 13 residues. The germline V gene encodes CDR1 MDHEN and CDR2 SYDVKM.

With respect to this clone: Within the sample, other DNA sequences also encode this same CDR3. This rearrangement joins TRBV28 to TRBJ1-2; D uncertain. The germline V gene encodes CDR1 MDHEN and CDR2 SYDVKM. Trimming removed 6 bases at V and 5 bases at J, with 7 bases between. The CDR3 totals 11 residues. The CDR3 here is CASSRLYGYTF. As DNA, the CDR3 is TGTGCCAGCAGCAGGTTGTATGGCTACACCTTC.

The rearrangement joins TRBV5-1 to TRBJ2-5, with 11 positions matching TRBD2. The CDR3 loop spans 16 amino acids. Trimming at V came to 5 bases and at J to 0 bases, leaving 6 bases not matched to a gene. Germline CDR1 reads SGHRS; CDR2 reads YFSETQ. This CDR3 reads CASSFGTSGNQETQYF. In nucleotides, the CDR3 is TGCGCCAGCAGTTTCGGGACTAGCGGAAACCAAGAGACCCAGTACTTC. Looking up the rest from reference TRBV5-1 and TRBJ2-5 gives the full variable domain: KAGVTQTPRYLIKTRGQQVTLSCSPISGHRSVSWYQQTPGQGLQFLFEYFSETQRNKGNFPGRFSGRQFSNSRSEMNVSTLELGDSALYLCASSFGTSGNQETQYFGPGTRLLVL.

The chain has TRBV9 and TRBJ2-7, with 9 bases fitting TRBD1. This CDR3 spans 14 amino acids. Per the germline V gene, CDR1 is SGDLS and CDR2 is YYNGEE. The V gene end was trimmed by 4 bases and the J gene end by 6 bases; junction bases not matched to a gene: 8. CDR3: CASSPRDRVSEQYF. The CDR3 DNA reads as TGTGCCAGCAGCCCCCGGGACAGGGTCAGCGAGCAGTACTTC.

This clone has only a few counts. The chain has TRBV7-6 and TRBJ1-2; the D is unclear. From germline, CDR1 is SGHVS and CDR2 FNYEAQ. The CDR3 has 14 residues. The V and J ends lost 8 bases and 6 bases respectively, with 19 bases between them. CDR3 region: CASGREGSRDGYTF. CDR3 DNA: TGTGCCAGCGGACGAGAGGGTAGCCGGGATGGCTACACCTTC.

The gene calls are TRBV7-9 and TRBJ2-7, with a possible D match to TRBD1 (5 bases). Germline V CDR1 and CDR2: SEHNR, FQNEAQ (reference sequence). CDR3 length: 16 amino acids. V shed 0 bases and J shed 2 bases, with 14 bases lying between them. This CDR3 reads CASSLAWQGEAYEQYF. CDR3 nucleotides: TGTGCCAGCAGCTTAGCGTGGCAGGGTGAAGCCTACGAGCAGTACTTC.

The rearrangement uses TRBV5-1 and TRBJ1-2, with 11 bases lining up with TRBD1. Germline CDR1 and CDR2: SGHRS and YFSETQ. The CDR3 runs to 17 residues. V was pared by 4 bases and J by 8 bases, with 16 bases of the junction left unmatched. CDR3 loop: CASSRAGQGEGGGGYTF. In DNA form, the CDR3 reads TGCGCCAGCAGCAGGGCGGGACAGGGGGAAGGAGGAGGCGGCTACACCTTC. The whole variable domain, filled in from reference TRBV5-1 and TRBJ1-2, reads KAGVTQTPRYLIKTRGQQVTLSCSPISGHRSVSWYQQTPGQGLQFLFEYFSETQRNKGNFPGRFSGRQFSNSRSEMNVSTLELGDSALYLCASSRAGQGEGGGGYTFGSGTRLTVV.

In this sample, this clone turned up once. The chain couples TRBV14 to TRBJ1-3; D remains unclear. The CDR3 is 13 amino acids. Germline lookup yields CDR1 SGHDN and CDR2 FVKESK. V was trimmed by 1 base and J by 4 bases, leaving 5 bases between them. This CDR3 is CASSQVVGNTIYF. Written as DNA, the CDR3 is TGTGCCAGCAGCCAAGTAGTCGGAAACACCATATATTTT.

The V gene is TRBV10-1, the J gene TRBJ2-3; D may be TRBD2 (7 bases). CDR3 length equals 14 residues. Trimming removed 4 bases from V and 4 bases from J, with 12 bases in between. Germline V gene lookup returns CDR1 WNHNN and CDR2 SYGVQD (reference sequence). The CDR3 loop reads CASSGRGGSDTQYF. Here the CDR3 DNA reads TGCGCCAGCAGTGGAAGGGGGGGATCAGATACGCAGTATTTT.

The CDR3 region has the DNA TGTGCCAGCAGTGTACTAGCACTCAACAATGAGCAGTTCTTC. This translates into CASSVLALNNEQFF. The rearrangement uses TRBV2 and TRBJ2-1, with TRBD2 as a possible D gene (6 bases). The CDR3 is 14 residues long. Germline values: CDR1 SNHLY, CDR2 FYNNEI. Trimming stripped 4 bases from V and 5 bases from J, with 12 bases between.

The chain links TRBV7-2 to TRBJ1-4; 8 bases align to TRBD1. Germline V gene lookup returns CDR1 SGHTA and CDR2 FQGNSA. The CDR3 length is 16 residues. Losses at the gene ends were 1 base for V and 3 bases for J; bases not matched to a gene: 4. The CDR3 DNA is TGTGCCAGCAGCTTAGGGACAGGGCGCGCTAATGAAAAACTGTTTTTT. Protein product: CASSLGTGRANEKLFF.

The rearrangement uses TRBV6-6 and TRBJ1-2; 8 nucleotides line up with TRBD1. The CDR3 sequence is 15 residues long. Germline-derived CDR1 and CDR2 are MNHNY and SVGAGI (reference sequence). The V and J ends lost 2 bases and 0 bases, in that order; junction bases with no gene match: 2. CDR3 coding DNA: TGTGCCAGCAGTTACGGACAGGGCACTAACTATGGCTACACCTTC. Its translation is CASSYGQGTNYGYTF.

The V gene is TRBV13, the J gene TRBJ2-1, with D uncertain. The CDR3 contains 12 residues. The V end lost 0 bases, the J end lost 7 bases, and 4 bases lay between the germline ends. Germline CDR1 reads PRHDT; CDR2 reads FYEKMQ (reference sequence). CDR3 DNA sequence: TGTGCCAGCAGCTTAGGTCAGAATGAGCAGTTCTTC. Protein product: CASSLGQNEQFF. The whole variable domain, remainder taken from reference TRBV13 and TRBJ2-1, is AAGVIQSPRHLIKEKRETATLKCYPIPRHDTVYWYQQGPGQDPQFLISFYEKMQSDKGSIPDRFSAQQFSDYHSELNMSSLELGDSALYFCASSLGQNEQFFGPGTRLTVL.

This clone was seen a single time. The chain links TRBV2 to TRBJ1-3, with unresolved D. This CDR3 has 14 amino acids. Trimming stripped 7 bases from V and 0 bases from J, with 10 bases between. Germline V lookup: CDR1 SNHLY, CDR2 FYNNEI. DNA for the CDR3: TGTGCCAGCATCCCGGGATTCTCTGGAAACACCATATATTTT. This gives the protein CASIPGFSGNTIYF.